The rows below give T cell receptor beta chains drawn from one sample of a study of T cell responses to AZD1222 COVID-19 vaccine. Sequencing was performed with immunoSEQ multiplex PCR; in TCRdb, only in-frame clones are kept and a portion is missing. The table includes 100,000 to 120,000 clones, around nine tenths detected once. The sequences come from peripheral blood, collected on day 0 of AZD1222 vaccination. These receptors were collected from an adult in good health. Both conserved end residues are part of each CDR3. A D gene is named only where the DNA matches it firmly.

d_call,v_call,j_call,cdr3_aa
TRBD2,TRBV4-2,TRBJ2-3,CASSHGGGNTDTQYF
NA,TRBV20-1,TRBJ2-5,CSAREETQYF
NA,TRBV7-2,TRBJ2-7,CASSEKYEQYF
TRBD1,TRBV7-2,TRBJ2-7,CASSLTGQAYEQYF
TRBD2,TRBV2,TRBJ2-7,CASSGGTSGDSSGDF
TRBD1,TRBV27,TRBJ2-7,CASSQGTAPYEQYF
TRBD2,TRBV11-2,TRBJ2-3,CASSLDPAGESTDTQYF
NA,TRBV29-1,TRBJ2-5,CSVEDPGLRETQYF
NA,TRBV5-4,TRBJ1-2,CASSPVGGITIGYTF
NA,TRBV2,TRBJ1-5,CASSEWGGQPQHF
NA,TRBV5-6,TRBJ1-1,CASSLRVNTEAFF
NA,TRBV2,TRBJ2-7,CASSGDSYEQYF
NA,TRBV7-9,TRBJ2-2,CASSSPSTVPTGELFF
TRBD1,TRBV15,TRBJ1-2,CATSSGDRENLHYTF
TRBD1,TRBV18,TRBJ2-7,CASSPGQGFDEQYF
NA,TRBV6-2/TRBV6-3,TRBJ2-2,CASSTSAGKTTGELFF
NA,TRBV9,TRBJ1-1,CASSVGGVGTEAFF
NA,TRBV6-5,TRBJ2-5,CASSRQAETQYF
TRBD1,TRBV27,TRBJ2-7,CASSPGTGVYEQYF
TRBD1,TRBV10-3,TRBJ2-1,CAIKFGQGISEQFF
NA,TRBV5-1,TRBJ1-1,CASSLGTENTEAFF
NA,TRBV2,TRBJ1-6,CASSEVGDNSPLHF
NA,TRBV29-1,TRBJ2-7,CSVVGKGEIYEQYF
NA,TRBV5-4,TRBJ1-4,CASSLAMDRNEKLFF
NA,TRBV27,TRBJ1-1,CASSPGHLNTEAFF
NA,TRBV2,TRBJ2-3,CASSPRADPTDTQYF
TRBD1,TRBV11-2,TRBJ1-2,CASSSAGGRDPGYTF
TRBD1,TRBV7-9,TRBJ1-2,CASSPNDRGGGYTF
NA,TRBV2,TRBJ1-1,CASRLYAGSGTEAFF
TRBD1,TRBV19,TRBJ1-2,CASIGTGGSGYTF
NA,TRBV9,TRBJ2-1,CASSRTTGFSSYNEQFF
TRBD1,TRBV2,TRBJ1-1,CASSRGFMNTEAFF
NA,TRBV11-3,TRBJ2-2,CASSQGHPRETGELFF
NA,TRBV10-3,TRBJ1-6,CAISERGAEANSPLHF
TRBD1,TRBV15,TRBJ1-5,CATSRQGAAQPQHF